Shown below are 5 T cell receptor beta chains from a single sample sequenced in a study of T-cell reconstitution after alpha-beta-depleted transplantation in children. Preparation of the TCRbeta library involved a method that used unique molecular identifiers. MiXCR, run by TCRdb on the PCR reads, gives a single entry per CDR3 protein. The sample has 900,000 or so distinct CDR3 sequences, approximately 15% seen once. The material was PBMCs, mostly from graft donor cells, obtained 360 days after TCRalphabeta/CD19-depleted stem cell transplant. All receptors derive from a male patient younger than 18 who had a stem cell transplant for acute lymphoblastic leukemia, so the T cells may come from the graft donor.

The genes are TRBV5-1 and TRBJ2-1; 9 positions agree with TRBD2. CDR3 length equals 16 residues. Trimming cost V 1 base and J 5 bases; bases outside gene matches: 7. Germline V gene lookup returns CDR1 SGHRS and CDR2 YFSETQ. This CDR3 is CASSLPRTSDDNEQFF. The CDR3 DNA sequence: TGCGCCAGCAGCTTGCCGCGGACTAGCGATGACAATGAGCAGTTCTTC.

The genes are TRBV12-3 or TRBV12-4 and TRBJ2-5; D perhaps matches TRBD1 (5 bases). Trimming took 4 bases from V and 5 from J, leaving 11 bases between them. This CDR3 is 13 amino acids long. CDR3 DNA sequence: TGTGCCAGCAGTTCCAGGGCCTGGGAGACCCAGTACTTC. As protein: CASSSRAWETQYF.

This clonotype was counted between two and nine times. CDR3 bases: TGTGCCATCAGTGAGGACGGACCGGGACAGGTCCAAGAGACCCAGTACTTC. Translating gives CAISEDGPGQVQETQYF. V is TRBV10-3 and J is TRBJ2-5, with 8 bases lining up with TRBD1. After removal of 2 bases from V and 1 base from J, the junction contained 9 bases not matched to a gene. Germline CDR1 reads ENHRY; CDR2 reads SYGVKD. CDR3 size: 17 residues.

The chain joins TRBV7-3 to TRBJ2-3; 7 bases fit TRBD1. V lost 5 bases, J lost 0 bases, and 5 bases stayed unmatched. Germline V gives CDR1 SGHTA, CDR2 FQGTGA. The CDR3 is 15 residues long. In DNA form, the CDR3 reads TGTGCCAGCAGCGGGACAGTGGGCAGCACAGATACGCAGTATTTT. Its translation: CASSGTVGSTDTQYF.

The rearrangement joins TRBV5-5 to TRBJ2-1; D is ambiguous. In germline, CDR1 is SGHKS, CDR2 YYEKEE (reference sequence). V was shortened by 2 bases and J by 4 bases, with 13 bases between the two germline ends. The CDR3 sequence is 15 residues long. This CDR3 reads CASSFPPGAYNEQFF. The CDR3 nucleotides are TGTGCCAGCAGCTTTCCACCAGGTGCTTACAATGAGCAGTTCTTC.